This entry is about one T cell receptor beta chain. This CDR3 spans 15 amino acids. The V segment lost 7 bases and the J segment 0 bases; nucleotides outside the gene matches: 6. Per the germline V gene, CDR1 is LNHDA and CDR2 is SQIVND (reference sequence). The sample is drawn from a study of blood T cell repertoires in COVID-19. Study-wide context: The United States, Italy and Spain supplied acute and convalescent COVID-19 samples.

As handled by the study authors: It was from reference gene primer amplification that nucleated cell counts were estimated. The protocol was immunoSEQ multiplex PCR, while the TCRdb copy is restricted to in-frame clones and leaves out a portion. V, J and clone size are those of that table, while D and trimming were read from the DNA. This table has roughly 100,000 clones, approximately 82% appearing once. This receptor was taken from a man aged 55 to 70 with active or convalescent COVID-19. The material sequenced was peripheral blood. V usage is TRBV19 and J usage is TRBJ2-1; TRBD1 agrees at 7 bases. CDR3 sequence reads: CASTPGTDSYNEQFF. CDR3 nucleotide sequence: TGTGCCAGTACTCCCGGGACAGACTCCTACAATGAGCAGTTCTTC.